Shown below are 2 T cell receptor beta chains from a single sample sequenced in a study of OX40 agonist ivuxolimab in advanced cancers. The assay was immunoSEQ multiplex PCR, and TCRdb's table has in-frame clones only and misses some. The sample consists of tens of thousands of clones, about 92% of them appearing once. Sequencing was performed on CD4+ or CD8+ T cells sorted from blood, taken in a trial of the OX40 agonist ivuxolimab. The origin of the receptors is an adult with an advanced solid tumor such as melanoma, head and neck, liver or kidney cancer.

V gene TRBV9 combines with J gene TRBJ1-5; D unresolved. CDR3 length: 14 amino acids. Germline CDR1 is SGDLS and CDR2 is YYNGEE. V was pared by 0 bases and J by 8 bases, with 12 bases between. The CDR3 is CASSVGGSREPQHF. The CDR3 nucleotides are TGTGCCAGCAGCGTAGGCGGCAGCAGAGAGCCCCAGCATTTT.

This clone has a handful of counts. The chain recombines TRBV29-1 with TRBJ1-2; 10 nucleotides align to TRBD1. Trimming removed 4 bases from V and 7 bases from J; junction bases left unmatched: 6. The CDR3 runs 13 residues. The germline gives CDR1 SQVTM, CDR2 ANQGSEA. Here the CDR3 DNA reads TGCAGCGTTGCCCCCGGGACAGGGGTTGGCTACACCTTC. Residues: CSVAPGTGVGYTF.